The 5 T cell receptor beta chains given below trace back to one sample, sequenced in a study of CD8 T cells in ankylosing spondylitis. The study's findings and limits: Apparently characteristic of ankylosing spondylitis blood was a TCR beta motif (eight highly homologous variants).

MiXCR, applied by TCRdb to the 5' RACE reads, yields one record per CDR3 protein. The sample includes over 400,000 distinct CDR3 sequences, roughly a quarter seen only once; the top ten take about 0.89%. These receptors are not linked to any known antigen. Sequencing used blood, either unsorted or a sorted T cell fraction (not recorded which). The receptors were gathered from a male donor with ankylosing spondylitis.

The chain is built from TRBV20-1 and TRBJ1-1; D is unclear. Per germline, CDR1 DFQATT and CDR2 SNEGSKA (reference sequence). The CDR3 loop spans 14 amino acids. The ends were cut back, 1 base at V and 1 base at J, with 10 bases in the middle. The CDR3 loop reads CSARAPHTNTEAFF. The CDR3 nucleotides read TGCAGTGCTAGAGCGCCTCACACGAACACTGAAGCTTTCTTT.

The table lists this clonotype with a few counts. V is TRBV12-3 or TRBV12-4 and J is TRBJ2-5; D is possibly TRBD1 (6 bases). V lost 8 bases and J 2 bases, leaving 9 bases between the germline ends. The CDR3 is 12 residues long. CDR3 protein: CASVRGQETQYF. In nucleotides, the CDR3 is TGTGCCAGCGTCAGGGGACAAGAGACCCAGTACTTC.

This sequence joins TRBV5-1 and TRBJ1-1, with TRBD1 as a possible D gene (6 bases). The CDR3 sequence is 16 residues long. V was cut by 0 bases and J by 8 bases, with 20 bases left in between. Germline V CDR1 and CDR2: SGHRS, YFSETQ. The CDR3 coding sequence is TGCGCCAGCAGCTTGGCCGTCGGGGGCGCGGGAGCCGAAGCTTTCTTT. Its protein product is CASSLAVGGAGAEAFF.

V usage is TRBV15 and J usage is TRBJ2-7; D unresolved. V gave up 0 bases and J gave up 7 bases, with 10 bases separating them. Per the germline V gene, CDR1 is LNHNV and CDR2 is YYDKDF (reference sequence). This CDR3 has 13 residues. In nucleotides, the CDR3 is TGTGCCACCAGCAGAGATAAGGGTGGTGAGCAGTACTTC. This codes for CATSRDKGGEQYF.

This clonotype has only a few counts. V usage is TRBV6-1 and J usage is TRBJ2-7; 8 bases align to TRBD2. J lost 4 bases, V lost 5 bases, and 4 bases had no gene match. Germline V gives CDR1 MNHNS, CDR2 SASEGT. This CDR3 has 13 amino acids. The CDR3 DNA sequence: TGTGCCAGCAGTAGGGGACTAGAGTACGAGCAGTACGTC. Protein: CASSRGLEYEQYV.